This T cell receptor beta chain was found in a study of cytomegalovirus exposure and HLA in healthy donors. A few counts support this clone. Antigen unknown. Germline assignment: CDR1 LGHNA and CDR2 YNFKEQ. Trimming at V came to 4 bases and at J to 3 bases, leaving 3 bases not matched to a gene. CDR3 length equals 14 residues. Study-wide results and caveats: Later analysis associated a missense DCLRE1C variant with TCR beta V- and J-gene trimming. An analysis was carried out at a later point. It showed that HLA-associated TCR beta chains were more clonally expanded than equally common non-associated chains. The study flagged around 150 TCR beta chains as cytomegalovirus-associated. Later work associated around 18,000 TCR beta sequences with HLA alleles at 0.05 false discovery rate.

Vbeta (60) and Jbeta (13) primers were used in the PCR. Profiling relied on immunoSEQ multiplex PCR, and the TCRdb table lists in-frame clones only, not all of them. The data contain some 130,000 clones, just under 80% of them singletons. The rearrangement joins TRBV4-2 to TRBJ2-7, with TRBD2 identical over 10 bases. The specimen was PBMCs. This clonotype originated in a woman between 18 and 30 years old in good health and CMV-seronegative. CDR3 bases: TGTGCCAGCAGCCCGGGACTAGCGAACTACGAGCAGTACTTC. It yields the protein CASSPGLANYEQYF.